Listed below are T cell receptor beta chains from one sample, sequenced in a study of blood T cell repertoires in COVID-19. The data were produced by immunoSEQ multiplex PCR, yet TCRdb's version contains in-frame clones alone and is incomplete. The sample contains about 100,000 clones, 85% of which appear only once. The source material was peripheral blood. The origin of the receptors is a human donor in a cohort sampled during active COVID-19. Each CDR3 is given with its conserved first and last residue. A D gene is named only where the DNA matches it firmly. Clone sizes are given selectively: once, few, many, or a class where the clone is expanded.

D: NA
V: TRBV9
J: TRBJ1-2
size: NA
CDR3: CASSRATFGGRATGYTF
DNA: TGTGCCAGCAGCAGAGCCACTTTCGGAGGGAGGGCTACCGGCTACACCTTC

D: NA
V: TRBV5-8
J: TRBJ2-1
size: NA
CDR3: CASSPRFEQFF
DNA: TGTGCCAGCAGCCCGAGGTTTGAGCAGTTCTTC

D: NA
V: TRBV2
J: TRBJ2-7
size: once
CDR3: CASSEVLVIRYEQYF
DNA: TGTGCCAGCAGTGAGGTATTAGTGATCCGCTACGAGCAGTACTTC

D: NA
V: TRBV15
J: TRBJ2-5
size: NA
CDR3: CATSKPTGRFGETQYF
DNA: TGTGCCACCAGCAAACCGACAGGGAGGTTTGGGGAGACCCAGTACTTC

D: TRBD2
V: TRBV2
J: TRBJ2-1
size: NA
CDR3: CASKARLAQTYNEQFF
DNA: TGTGCCAGCAAGGCCCGACTAGCGCAAACCTACAATGAGCAGTTCTTC

D: NA
V: TRBV7-9
J: TRBJ1-1
size: NA
CDR3: CASIPRENTEAFF
DNA: TGTGCCAGCATCCCCAGGGAGAACACTGAAGCTTTCTTT

D: TRBD2
V: TRBV30
J: TRBJ2-2
size: few
CDR3: CARGGLAPSGELFF
DNA: TGTGCCCGGGGGGGACTAGCACCGTCCGGGGAGCTGTTTTTT

D: NA
V: TRBV5-1
J: TRBJ1-3
size: NA
CDR3: CASSPGQTSGNTIYF
DNA: TGCGCCAGCAGCCCCGGACAGACCTCTGGAAACACCATATATTTT

D: NA
V: TRBV25-1
J: TRBJ2-3
size: NA
CDR3: CASRGTGLFTWYF
DNA: TGTGCCAGCAGAGGCACGGGACTTTTCACCTGGTATTTT

D: NA
V: TRBV10-3
J: TRBJ1-2
size: few
CDR3: CAISEERLYGYTF
DNA: TGTGCCATCAGTGAAGAGAGGCTCTATGGCTACACCTTC